What follows are 8 T cell receptor beta chains derived from one specimen sequenced in a study of CD8+CD57+ T cells in acquired aplastic anemia. All sequencing subjects had displayed CD8+CD57+ cell expansion on flow cytometry. Genomic DNA, the template, was used for profiling of the TCR beta VDJ and CDR3. TCRdb re-called the reads with MiXCR, one entry per CDR3 protein. The repertoire includes roughly 250,000 distinct CDR3 sequences, around 82% of them detected once, and around 40% sits in the top ten. Sequenced material: sorted CD4+, CD8+, or CD8+CD57+ T cells (not recorded which) from PBMCs. The receptors originated from a human donor with aplastic anemia.

A word on this clonotype: The junction does not match germline at one end; this may be a read error. For the CDR3, the DNA is TGTGCCAGTAGCATAGATAGAGGGTCATACAATGACTACGCCTTC. Its translation: CASSIDRGSYNDYAF. The rearrangement joins TRBV19 to TRBJ1-2; D is unresolved. CDR3 length: 15 residues. Germline loops: CDR1 LNHDA, CDR2 SQIVND (reference sequence).

The rearrangement joins TRBV2 to TRBJ2-1, with D tentatively TRBD1 (5 bases). The CDR3 is 13 residues long. The germline V and J ends were trimmed by 6 bases and 1 base, with 7 bases remaining between them. Germline CDR1 and CDR2: SNHLY and FYNNEI. As DNA, the CDR3 is TGTGCCAGCAGACACAGGTCCTACAATGAGCAGTTCTTC. Residues: CASRHRSYNEQFF.

Note on this clonotype: Germline is not matched at one junction end, which may reflect a read error. The genes are TRBV7-3 and TRBJ2-3, with 8 bases matching TRBD2. Per the germline V gene, CDR1 is SGHTA and CDR2 is FQGTGA. The CDR3 extends over 14 amino acids. The CDR3 coding sequence is TGTGCCAGCAGCTTAGCGGGAGGAGGGCAAAATCAATCTTTT. Encoded protein: CASSLAGGGQNQSF.

Details on this clonotype: At one of its ends the junction is not consistent with the germline gene, which may arise from a read error. The chain combines TRBV9 with TRBJ1-2; D call uncertain. The CDR3 loop spans 13 amino acids. CDR1 is SGDLS and CDR2 is YYNGEE in the germline V gene. The CDR3 is CASSQAGAGGYFF. For the CDR3, the DNA is TGTGCCAGCAGCCAAGCCGGTGCAGGTGGCTACTTCTTC. The full variable domain, rest sourced from reference TRBV9 and TRBJ1-2, is DSGVTQTPKHLITATGQRVTLRCSPRSGDLSVYWYQQSLDQGLQFLIQYYNGEERAKGNILERFSAQQFPDLHSELNLSSLELGDSALYFCASSQAGAGGYFFGSGTRLTVV.

The chain uses TRBV25-1 and TRBJ1-1, with D hard to call. Germline V gene data show CDR1 as MGHDK and CDR2 as SYGVNS. Trimming took off 4 bases at V and 4 bases at J, with 16 bases between the two ends. The CDR3 has 15 amino acids. In DNA, the CDR3 is TGTGCCAGCAGTGCCCTAGCGAGAGCGGGCACTGAAGCTTTCTTT. Translated, it gives CASSALARAGTEAFF.

The chain couples TRBV7-6 to TRBJ2-5, with D perhaps being TRBD1 or TRBD2 (5 bases each). Trimming removed 4 bases at V and 9 bases at J, with 18 bases between. Germline assignment: CDR1 SGHVS and CDR2 FNYEAQ. This CDR3 region has 14 residues. The DNA of the CDR3 is TGTGCCAGCAGCTCCGGCTCAGGGAGAGAAGCCCAGTACTTC. The encoded protein is CASSSGSGREAQYF.

On this clonotype: A junction end diverges from the germline sequence, so it may reflect a read error. The chain links TRBV7-8 to TRBJ2-2; TRBD1 matches 8 bases. Germline loops: CDR1 SGHVS, CDR2 FQNEAQ. The length of the CDR3 is 13 residues. The DNA of the CDR3 is TGTGCCAGCAGCTTACAGGGGGCTGGGGAGCTGTTGTTT. Encoded protein: CASSLQGAGELLF. Filled out from reference TRBV7-8 and TRBJ2-2, the complete variable domain reads GAGVSQSPRYKVAKRGQDVALRCDPISGHVSLFWYQQALGQGPEFLTYFQNEAQLDKSGLPSDRFFAERPEGSVSTLKIQRTQQEDSAVYLCASSLQGAGELLFGEGSRLTVL.

A note on this clonotype: One end of the junction fails to match germline, which may point to a read error. This chain links TRBV7-9 with TRBJ2-7; 10 nucleotides match TRBD2. Germline V lookup: CDR1 SEHNR, CDR2 FQNEAQ (reference sequence). The CDR3 is 14 residues long. CDR3 in amino acids: CASSCERSGGGDEF. As DNA, the CDR3 is TGTGCCAGCAGCTGTGAAAGAAGCGGGGGGGGCGATGAGTTC.